The sequence of this TCR beta chain was determined in a study of CD8+CD57+ T cells in acquired aplastic anemia. On the study more broadly: Mean DNA quantity obtained from sorted CD4+ and CD8+ cells was 3 to 3.5 ug. Study observations and caveats: No significant patient-versus-control difference appeared in CD8+ Simpson's diversity. Patients and controls turned out to have roughly 31 CD8+ CDR3 sequences in common.

A word on this clonotype: Its antigen is as yet unknown.

Genomic DNA templated the TCR beta VDJ and CDR3 profiling. One entry per CDR3 protein, called by TCRdb with MiXCR from the reads. The table lists under 200,000 distinct CDR3 sequences, under 70% of them singletons. Germline V gene data show CDR1 as LNHDA and CDR2 as SQIVND (reference sequence). Trimming removed 4 bases from V and 8 bases from J, with 12 bases in between. The CDR3 runs 13 residues. Sequenced sample: sorted CD4+, CD8+, or CD8+CD57+ T cells (not recorded which) from PBMCs. The genes are TRBV19 and TRBJ2-1; D is perhaps TRBD2 (5 bases). The clonotype was recovered from a human donor with severe aplastic anemia or a healthy control (not recorded which). The CDR3 loop reads CASSRAGGYEQFF. As DNA, the CDR3 is TGTGCCAGTAGTAGGGCAGGCGGGTATGAGCAGTTCTTC.